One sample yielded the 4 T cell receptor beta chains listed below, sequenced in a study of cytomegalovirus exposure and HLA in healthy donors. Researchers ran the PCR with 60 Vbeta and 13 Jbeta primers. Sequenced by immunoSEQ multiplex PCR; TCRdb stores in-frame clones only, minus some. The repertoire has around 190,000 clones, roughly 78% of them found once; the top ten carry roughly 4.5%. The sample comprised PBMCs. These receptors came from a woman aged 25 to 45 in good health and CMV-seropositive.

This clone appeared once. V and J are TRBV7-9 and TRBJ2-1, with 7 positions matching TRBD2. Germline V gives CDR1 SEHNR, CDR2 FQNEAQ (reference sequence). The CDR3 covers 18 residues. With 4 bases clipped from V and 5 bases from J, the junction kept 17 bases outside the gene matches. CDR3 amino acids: CASSSPPGGGLSDNEQFF. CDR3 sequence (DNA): TGTGCCAGCAGCTCCCCCCCGGGGGGAGGGTTGTCGGACAATGAGCAGTTCTTC.

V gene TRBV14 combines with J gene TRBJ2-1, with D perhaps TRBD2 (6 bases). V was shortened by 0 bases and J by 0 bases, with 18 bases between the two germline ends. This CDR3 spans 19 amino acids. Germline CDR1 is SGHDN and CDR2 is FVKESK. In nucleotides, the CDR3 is TGTGCCAGCAGCCAAGATATCCGGCGGGATTTTAGCTCCTACAATGAGCAGTTCTTC. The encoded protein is CASSQDIRRDFSSYNEQFF.

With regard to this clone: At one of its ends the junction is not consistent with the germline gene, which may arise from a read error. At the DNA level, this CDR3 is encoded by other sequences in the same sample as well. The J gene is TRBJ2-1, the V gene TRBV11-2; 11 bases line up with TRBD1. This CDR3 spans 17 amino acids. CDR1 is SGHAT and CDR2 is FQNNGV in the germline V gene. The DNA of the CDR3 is TGTGCCAGCAGCTTAGATCTGGACAGGGGGCGCAGAAATGAACAGTTCTTC. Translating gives CASSLDLDRGRRNEQFF. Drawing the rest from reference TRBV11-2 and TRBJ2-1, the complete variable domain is EAGVAQSPRYKIIEKRQSVAFWCNPISGHATLYWYQQILGQGPKLLIQFQNNGVVDDSQLPKDRFSAERLKGVDSTLKIQPAKLEDSAVYLCASSLDLDRGRRNEQFFGPGTRLTVL.

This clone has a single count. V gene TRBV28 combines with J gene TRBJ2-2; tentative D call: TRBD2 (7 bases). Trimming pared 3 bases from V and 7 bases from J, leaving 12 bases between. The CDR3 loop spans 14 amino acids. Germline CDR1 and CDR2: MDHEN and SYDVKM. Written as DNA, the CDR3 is TGTGCCAGCAGTTTGGCGGGGGCAGGCGGGGAGCTGTTTTTT. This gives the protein CASSLAGAGGELFF.